This T cell receptor (beta chain) stems from a study of blood T cell repertoires in COVID-19. Study details: Acute-phase and convalescent COVID-19 samples originated in the United States, Italy and Spain. PBMCs, B-cell-depleted T cells, or T cells provided the cDNA or gDNA that made up the material.

In the source study's methods: Reference gene primer amplification yielded estimated nucleated cell counts. Data came from immunoSEQ multiplex PCR; TCRdb stores just in-frame clones and leaves some out. V, J and clone size were drawn from that table, and D and trimming were deduced from the DNA. Of more than 100,000 clones in the sample, approximately 86% were seen once. This TCR came from a human donor in a cohort sampled during active COVID-19. The source material was peripheral blood.

The CDR3 protein is CASSTLNSGGNTIYF. As DNA, the CDR3 is TGTGCCAGTAGTACGCTCAACTCAGGGGGCAACACCATATATTTT. The rearrangement links TRBV19 to TRBJ1-3, with 8 nucleotides matching TRBD1. Unmatched junction bases numbered 9, after V lost 4 bases and J lost 7 bases. Germline CDR1 LNHDA, CDR2 SQIVND (reference sequence). This CDR3 region has 15 residues.